This T cell receptor beta chain derives from a study of T cell responses to AZD1222 COVID-19 vaccine (TCRdb year 2021). Regarding the complete study: AZD1222 recipients whose second dose came at about 4 weeks and those whose second dose came at about 12 weeks were combined into one group, since spike-specific TCR depth and breadth did not differ between the two schedules. A total of just over 230 trial participants underwent TCR sequencing, of whom more than 200 had received two doses of AZD1222 and about 26 had received two doses of the MenACWY control vaccine. Trial participants were enrolled by age into subgroups of 18-55, 56-69 and 70-plus years, and approximately 150, 30 and 60 TCR-sequenced participants, respectively, were included in these subgroups.

The sample's time point label, in plain terms: baseline before first vaccination. The vaccinee samples were drawn from two UK trials, COV001 and COV002, one of which was a single-blind randomized controlled phase 2/3 trial testing AZD1222 (ChAdOx1 nCoV-19) in healthy adults. Trial participant PBMC samples were collected at day 0 and day 28 after the second dose for TCRbeta chain sequencing. Note on this clone: Its antigen is currently not known. Base qualities are missing; no much larger clone stands one base away.

The CDR3 regions of human TCRbeta chains were analyzed by immunosequencing. In the original analysis: Repertoire TCRs were checked for matches against a reference library of SARS-CoV-2-specific TCRs that had been generated using the MIRA antigen-specificity platform. Breadth meant the fraction of unique TCRs that were SARS-CoV-2-associated, whereas depth meant the fraction of total T cells that were SARS-CoV-2-associated. Using the MIRA data, each spike-specific TCR was mapped to the spike region that the TCR reacts to and placed in a CD4 or CD8 class. Log10-transformed breadth and depth values were compared by one-way ANOVA with Sidak's multiple comparisons tests. TCRdb mirrors the immuneACCESS table, restricted to in-frame sequences. Some clones are absent from its copies; in checked studies, under half trace to an unresolved V gene, and the reason for the others is unknown. That table furnishes V, J and clone size, whereas the DNA furnished D and trimming. In this sample the table shows more than 150,000 clones, less than 95% of which occur a single time. Together, the top ten hold approximately 0.6% of the sample.

Trimming costs V 0 bases and J 7 bases, and their ends lie 10 bases apart. CDR1 and CDR2 (SGHTA, FQGTGA) derive from the germline V gene. Counted from cysteine to phenylalanine, this CDR3 has 14 amino acids. Only CDR3 DNA remains: 42 bases, in frame from the first base. Results and caveats for the whole study, not just this receptor: After two AZD1222 doses, both the breadth and the depth of spike-specific TCRs were significantly higher than at day 0 and than in MenACWY recipients. Only a handful of AZD1222 recipients were SARS-CoV-2 seropositive at baseline, limiting conclusions about previously exposed vaccinees. Because no day 14 peak-response samples were available, repertoires were characterized only after the peak T cell response. Reportedly, close to half of the unique spike-specific TCRs recognized epitopes lying outside the regions that are mutated in the B.1.351 and B.1.1.7 variants. The 56-69-year group was small, and its depth increase did not reach significance, likely because of low power. The vaccine-associated CD4 TCRs covered the entire spike protein, and the dominant responses fell in regions 160-218 and 743-854. Most participants were white British and females outnumbered males, and the authors suggested that clonal diversity may have been underestimated.

This TCR was sampled from an adult in good health. Sequencing was performed on peripheral blood, taken on day 0 of AZD1222 vaccination. This chain is built from TRBV7-3 and TRBJ2-1; the D region possibly corresponds to TRBD2 (5 bases align). The CDR3 region reads CASSLTGVQNEQFF. The DNA sequence reads TGTGCCAGCAGCTTAACGGGAGTCCAGAATGAGCAGTTCTTC. This CDR3, with the reference TRBV7-3 and TRBJ2-1 proteins standing in past its ends, gives the full variable domain GAGVSQTPSNKVTEKGKYVELRCDPISGHTALYWYRQSLGQGPEFLIYFQGTGAADDSGLPNDRFFAVRPEGSVSTLKIQRTERGDSAVYLCASSLTGVQNEQFFGPGTRLTVL.